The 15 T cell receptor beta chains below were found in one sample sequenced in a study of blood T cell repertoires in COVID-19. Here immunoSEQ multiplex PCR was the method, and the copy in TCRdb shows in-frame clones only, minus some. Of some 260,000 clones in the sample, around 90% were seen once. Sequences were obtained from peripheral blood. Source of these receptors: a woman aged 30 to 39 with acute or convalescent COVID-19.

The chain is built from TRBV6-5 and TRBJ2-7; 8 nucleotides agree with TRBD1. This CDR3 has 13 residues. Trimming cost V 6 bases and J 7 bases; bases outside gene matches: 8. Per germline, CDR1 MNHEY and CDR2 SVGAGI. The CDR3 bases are TGTGCCAGCAGCCCCGACAGGGGTTGGGAGCAGTACTTC. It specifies CASSPDRGWEQYF.

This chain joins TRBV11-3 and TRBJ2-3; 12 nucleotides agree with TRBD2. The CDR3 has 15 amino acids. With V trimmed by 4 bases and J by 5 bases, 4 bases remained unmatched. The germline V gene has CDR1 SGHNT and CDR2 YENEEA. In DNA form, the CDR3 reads TGTGCCAGCAGCTCTCAACTAGCGGGAGGAGATACGCAGTATTTT. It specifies CASSSQLAGGDTQYF.

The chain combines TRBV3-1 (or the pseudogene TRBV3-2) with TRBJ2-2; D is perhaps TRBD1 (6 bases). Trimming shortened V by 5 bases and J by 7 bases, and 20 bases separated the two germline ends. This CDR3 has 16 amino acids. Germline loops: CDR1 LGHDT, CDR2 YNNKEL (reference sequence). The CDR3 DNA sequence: TGTGCCAGCAGCGCCCGGACAGCCCAAAGAGTCGGGGAGCTGTTTTTT. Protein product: CASSARTAQRVGELFF.

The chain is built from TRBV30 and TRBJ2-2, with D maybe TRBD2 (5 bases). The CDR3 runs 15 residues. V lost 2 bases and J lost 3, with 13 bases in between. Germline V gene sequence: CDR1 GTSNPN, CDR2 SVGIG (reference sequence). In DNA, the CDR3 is TGTGCCTGGAGTCTCCGAGCGGAACACACCGGGGAGCTGTTTTTT. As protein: CAWSLRAEHTGELFF.

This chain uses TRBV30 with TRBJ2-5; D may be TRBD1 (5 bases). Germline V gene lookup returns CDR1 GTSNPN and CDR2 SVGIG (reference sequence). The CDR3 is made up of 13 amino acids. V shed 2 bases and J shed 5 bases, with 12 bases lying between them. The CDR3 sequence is CAWSQGGAETQYF. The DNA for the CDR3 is TGTGCCTGGAGTCAAGGTGGGGCGGAGACCCAGTACTTC.

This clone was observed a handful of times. As DNA, the CDR3 is TGTGCCAGCTCACCATTGGGGACAGGTTTCACTGAAGCTTTCTTT. This gives the protein CASSPLGTGFTEAFF. The V gene is TRBV18, the J gene TRBJ1-1; the match to TRBD1 covers 8 bases. CDR3 length: 15 amino acids. Looked up from germline, CDR1 is KGHSH and CDR2 is LQKENI. V lost 2 bases to trimming and J lost 4 bases; unmatched junction nucleotides: 6. Supplemented by reference TRBV18 and TRBJ1-1, the full variable domain reads NAGVMQNPRHLVRRRGQEARLRCSPMKGHSHVYWYRQLPEEGLKFMVYLQKENIIDESGMPKERFSAEFPKEGPSILRIQQVVRGDSAAYFCASSPLGTGFTEAFFGQGTRLTVV.

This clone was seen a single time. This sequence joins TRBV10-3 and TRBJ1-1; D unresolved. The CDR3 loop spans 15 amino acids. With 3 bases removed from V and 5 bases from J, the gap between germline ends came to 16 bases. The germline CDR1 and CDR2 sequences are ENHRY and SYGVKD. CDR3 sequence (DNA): TGTGCCATCAGTGATTTGGCCTCAAGCGGGACTGAAGCTTTCTTT. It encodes CAISDLASSGTEAFF.

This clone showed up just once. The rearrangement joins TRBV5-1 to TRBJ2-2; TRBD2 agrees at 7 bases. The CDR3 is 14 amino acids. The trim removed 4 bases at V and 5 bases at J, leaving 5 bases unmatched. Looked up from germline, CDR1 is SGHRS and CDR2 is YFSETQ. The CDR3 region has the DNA TGCGCCAGCAGCCGATTGGGAGGGACCGGGGAGCTGTTTTTT. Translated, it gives CASSRLGGTGELFF.

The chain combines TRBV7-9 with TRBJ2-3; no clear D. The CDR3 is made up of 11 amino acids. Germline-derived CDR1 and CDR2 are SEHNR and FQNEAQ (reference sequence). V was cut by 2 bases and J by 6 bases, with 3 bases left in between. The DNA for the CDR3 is TGTGCCAGCAGCTTACATGATACGCAGTATTTT. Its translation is CASSLHDTQYF. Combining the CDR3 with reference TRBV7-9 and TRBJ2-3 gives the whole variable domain DTGVSQNPRHKITKRGQNVTFRCDPISEHNRLYWYRQTLGQGPEFLTYFQNEAQLEKSRLLSDRFSAERPKGSFSTLEIQRTEQGDSAMYLCASSLHDTQYFGPGTRLTVL.

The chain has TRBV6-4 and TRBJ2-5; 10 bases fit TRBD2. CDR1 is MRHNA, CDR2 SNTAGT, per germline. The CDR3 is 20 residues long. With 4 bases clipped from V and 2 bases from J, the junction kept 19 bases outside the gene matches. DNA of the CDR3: TGTGCCAGCAGTGGAAGGAGGGCACCACGGACTAGCGGCAAACAAGAGACCCAGTACTTC. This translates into CASSGRRAPRTSGKQETQYF.

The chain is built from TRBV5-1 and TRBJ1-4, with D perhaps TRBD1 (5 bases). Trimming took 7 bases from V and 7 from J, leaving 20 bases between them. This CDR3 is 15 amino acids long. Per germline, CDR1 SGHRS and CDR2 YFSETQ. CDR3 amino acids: CASPPLGQPPEKLFF. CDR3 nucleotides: TGCGCCAGCCCCCCTCTGGGGCAGCCTCCTGAAAAACTGTTTTTT.

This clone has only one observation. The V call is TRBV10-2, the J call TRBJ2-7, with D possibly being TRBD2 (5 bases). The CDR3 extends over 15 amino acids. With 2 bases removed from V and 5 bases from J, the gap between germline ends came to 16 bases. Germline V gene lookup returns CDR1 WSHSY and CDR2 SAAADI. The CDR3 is CASSEVDSLRDEQYF. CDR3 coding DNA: TGCGCCAGCAGTGAGGTGGACTCCCTGCGGGACGAGCAGTACTTC.

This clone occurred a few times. The CDR3 nucleotides are TGCGCCAGCAGCCTACGGACAGGGGAGGGGACTGAAGCTTTCTTT. This translates into CASSLRTGEGTEAFF. This chain connects TRBV10-1 to TRBJ1-1; 9 bases align to TRBD1. Looked up from germline, CDR1 is WNHNN and CDR2 is SYGVQD (reference sequence). The CDR3 contains 15 residues. Trimming cost V 6 bases and J 5 bases; bases outside gene matches: 10.

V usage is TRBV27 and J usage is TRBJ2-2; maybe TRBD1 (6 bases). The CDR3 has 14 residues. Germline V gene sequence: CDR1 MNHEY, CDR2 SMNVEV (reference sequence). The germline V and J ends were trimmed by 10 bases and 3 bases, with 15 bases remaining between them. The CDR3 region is CANRGDIHTGELFF. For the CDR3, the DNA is TGTGCCAACAGAGGGGACATACACACCGGGGAGCTGTTTTTT.

CDR3 protein: CASSLELGELFF. The CDR3 DNA follows: TGTGCCAGCAGCTTGGAGCTGGGGGAGCTGTTTTTT. The rearrangement uses TRBV5-4 and TRBJ2-2; unclear D gene. V was pared by 0 bases and J by 8 bases, with 5 bases between. The germline CDR1 and CDR2 sequences are SGHNT and YYREEE (reference sequence). This CDR3 contains 12 residues.